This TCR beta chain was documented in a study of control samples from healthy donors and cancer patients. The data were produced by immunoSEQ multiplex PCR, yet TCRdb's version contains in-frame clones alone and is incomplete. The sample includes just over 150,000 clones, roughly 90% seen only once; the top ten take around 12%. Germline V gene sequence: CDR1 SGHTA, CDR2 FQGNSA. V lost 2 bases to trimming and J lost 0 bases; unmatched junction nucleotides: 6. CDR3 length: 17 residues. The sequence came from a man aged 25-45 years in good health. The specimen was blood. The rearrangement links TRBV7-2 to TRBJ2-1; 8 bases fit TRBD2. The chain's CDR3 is CASSLISSGSSYNEQFF. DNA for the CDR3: TGTGCCAGCAGCTTAATCTCCAGCGGGAGCTCCTACAATGAGCAGTTCTTC.